A single TCR beta chain is shown here with its context. Its antigen target is currently unknown. Within one base of it there is no much larger clone, and no base qualities were kept. Libraries were prepared through 5' RACE. The instrument given in TCRdb is NextSeq 500. To allow correction of PCR and sequencing errors, the TCR library protocol tagged every TCR cDNA molecule with a unique molecular identifier. The paper's processing steps were these. TCR identification, UMI-based error correction and CDR3 extraction were performed with Decombinator tools. Expanded TCRs were defined as those above a frequency of 2 per 1,000, corresponding to the top 1% of the tumor frequency distribution. Rényi diversity was computed with the R vegan package after subsampling each repertoire 100 times to 5,000 TCRs. To build CDR3 similarity networks, amino acid triplet string-kernel similarity was used, and CDR3s were connected when their pairwise similarity was above 0.82. TCRdb applied fastp at Q25 and MiXCR to the public reads, then kept only in-frame beta chains. CDR3 protein sequences are deduplicated, and each keeps its most common genes and DNA. The authors' filters were not applied to this entry. The sample yields fewer than 45,000 distinct CDR3 sequences; 10% to 13% were counted once. The biggest ten clones account for 17% of the sample.

These data come from a study of spatial heterogeneity in lung cancer (dated by TCRdb to between 2019 and 2020). For context, the study as a whole: The donors were 72 patients from the lung TRACERx cohort who had early-stage, untreated non-small cell lung cancer. Beta-chain transcripts were consistently detected in greater numbers than alpha-chain transcripts, which likely reflects a higher abundance of beta-chain transcripts. Nonsynonymous mutation counts, determined by whole-exome sequencing of tumor tissue, were related to features of the TCR repertoire. In the raw uncorrected reads, each unique combination of TCR and UMI appeared more than ten times on average. In non-small cell lung cancer, the study quantitatively compared TCR alpha and beta repertoires across several tumor regions, matched nontumor lung, and blood. At surgery, hundreds of tumor regions, fewer than 85 matched nontumor lung samples and more than 55 PBMC samples were TCR-sequenced for both alpha and beta chains. Follow-up PBMC samples were sequenced whenever available, and the median time to follow-up was 2 to 3 years after resection. Broader findings and caveats from the paper: Comparisons of baseline and follow-up blood repertoires included only around 15 patients. Confirming at a functional level the hypothesis that regional TCRs recognize regional mutations was considered to require additional single-cell paired TCR alpha and beta sequencing. Ubiquitous expanded tumor TCRs were detected in blood more often at tumor resection than at routine follow-up.

CDR1 and CDR2 are drawn from the germline V gene: SNHLY, FYNNEI. Inclusive of the bounding cysteine and phenylalanine, the CDR3 is 14 residues long. The retained sequence is limited to the CDR3, 42 bases, with the frame set at the first base. Trimming leaves V shorter by 6 bases and J shorter by 4 bases, with the junction holding 6 bases beyond the gene matches. What this sample's time point label stands for: blood at routine non-recurrence follow-up after resection. Whole RNA extracted from tumor and nontumor lung tissue, or from cryopreserved PBMC samples, was used for TCR sequencing without cell sorting. A patient was chosen for TCR sequencing only when enough RNA was available from at least two tumor regions.

The sequence was collected from a female donor with early-stage non-small cell lung cancer. The source was PBMCs, collected at follow-up. The V and J genes are TRBV2 and TRBJ2-3, and 8 junction bases match TRBD1. Here the CDR3 is given as CASSGQGRADTQYF. The DNA sequence is given as TGTGCCAGCAGCGGACAGGGAAGAGCAGATACGCAGTATTTT.